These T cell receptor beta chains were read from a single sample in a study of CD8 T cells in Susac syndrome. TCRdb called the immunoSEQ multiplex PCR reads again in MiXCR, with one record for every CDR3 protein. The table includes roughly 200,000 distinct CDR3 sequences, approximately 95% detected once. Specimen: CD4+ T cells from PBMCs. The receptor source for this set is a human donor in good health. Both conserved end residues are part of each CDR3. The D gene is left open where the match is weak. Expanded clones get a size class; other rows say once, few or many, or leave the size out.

TGTGCCAGCAGCGCTAGCGGGGGGGCCGCAGAGACCCAGTACTTC,CASSASGGAAETQYF,TRBJ2-5,TRBD2,TRBV7-2,NA
TGTGCCAGCAGCCGTGCGCAGGCAGATACGCAGTATTTT,CASSRAQADTQYF,TRBJ2-3,NA,TRBV5-8,NA
TGTGCCAGCAGCGACAGGAGCTATGGCTACACCTTC,CASSDRSYGYTF,TRBJ1-2,NA,TRBV27,NA
TGTGCCAGCAGTTTGAGGGACAGGGGTTTATCCGGGGAGCTGTTTTTT,CASSLRDRGLSGELFF,TRBJ2-2,TRBD1,TRBV25-1,once
TGTGCCAGCAGCTTCACGGGGGATACCATATATTTT,CASSFTGDTIYF,TRBJ1-3,NA,TRBV11-2,once
TGTGCCTGGACAAGGGCAGGGACGTACTACGAGCAGTACTTC,CAWTRAGTYYEQYF,TRBJ2-7,NA,TRBV30,NA
TGCGCCAGCAGCTTGGCCCCAGCAGCGAACACCGGGGAGCTGTTTTTT,CASSLAPAANTGELFF,TRBJ2-2,NA,TRBV5-1,NA
TGTGCCAGCAGCTTAGAGCTACAGGGGGGTTCCTATGGCTACACCTTC,CASSLELQGGSYGYTF,TRBJ1-2,TRBD1,TRBV7-2,NA
TGTGCCAGCAGTTTGGGGTATACTGAAGCTTTCTTT,CASSLGYTEAFF,TRBJ1-1,NA,TRBV28,few
TGTGCCAGCAGCTTTAGGACTCCGAACACCGGGGAGCTGTTTTTT,CASSFRTPNTGELFF,TRBJ2-2,NA,TRBV7-3,NA
TGTGCCAGCAGCCGCAGGGATTCGGGGAACACTGAAGCTTTCTTT,CASSRRDSGNTEAFF,TRBJ1-1,NA,TRBV6-2/TRBV6-3,NA
TGTGCCAGCAGTGTCGAGGGCTACAATGAGCAGTTCTTC,CASSVEGYNEQFF,TRBJ2-1,NA,TRBV2,NA
TGTGCCAGCAGTTTATATGGGGATCAGCCCCAGCATTTT,CASSLYGDQPQHF,TRBJ1-5,NA,TRBV27,NA
TGTGCCACCAGTGATTTCTATCAGGGCTCCGAGCAGTTCTTC,CATSDFYQGSEQFF,TRBJ2-1,NA,TRBV24-1,NA
TGTGCCAGCAGTTTAATGGCAGGGAATTACAATGAGCAGTTCTTC,CASSLMAGNYNEQFF,TRBJ2-1,NA,TRBV28,NA
TGCGCCAGCAGCTCGCAGGACAGGGCCAAAAACATTCAGTACTTC,CASSSQDRAKNIQYF,TRBJ2-4,TRBD1,TRBV5-1,NA
TGTGCCAGCAGCTTAGGGTCCGGGACTTGGGAGCAGTTCTTC,CASSLGSGTWEQFF,TRBJ2-1,NA,TRBV7-9,NA
TGTGCCACCAGCAGAGATCGCCCTCCAGCCAAAAACATTCAGTACTTC,CATSRDRPPAKNIQYF,TRBJ2-4,NA,TRBV15,NA
TGTGCCAGCAGCCGCCGCAGGGACAGGGGAAGGTCGAGCAATCAGCCCCAGCATTTT,CASSRRRDRGRSSNQPQHF,TRBJ1-5,TRBD1,TRBV5-6,NA
TGCAGTGCTCCACAGGGAGGTGGGGAGACCCAGTACTTC,CSAPQGGGETQYF,TRBJ2-5,NA,TRBV20-1,NA
TGCGGCGTTCGACCTGGGGGACAGGGATCAAGTGAAAAACTGTTTTTT,CGVRPGGQGSSEKLFF,TRBJ1-4,TRBD1,TRBV29-1,once
TGCAGCGTTGAAATGTCAGTTTCTGGAAACACCATATATTTT,CSVEMSVSGNTIYF,TRBJ1-3,NA,TRBV29-1,NA
TGCAGTGCTAGAGATCTGTGGGATCAGCCCCAGCATTTT,CSARDLWDQPQHF,TRBJ1-5,NA,TRBV20-1,NA
TGTGCCAGCTCACCATTCGGGCAGGCAGGCACTAACTATGGCTACACCTTC,CASSPFGQAGTNYGYTF,TRBJ1-2,NA,TRBV18,NA